The subject of this entry is one T cell receptor (beta chain). This specimen belongs to a study of blood T cell repertoires in COVID-19. In the study overall: Researchers got acute and convalescent COVID-19 samples from the United States, Italy and Spain. T cells, B-cell-depleted T cells, or PBMCs provided the cDNA or gDNA that served as material.

Under the authors' procedure: Estimated nucleated cell counts came from reference gene primer amplification. Data came from immunoSEQ multiplex PCR; TCRdb stores just in-frame clones and leaves some out. V, J and clone size reflect that table, while D and trimming were determined from the DNA. This sample has some 110,000 clones, with 65% to 85% found just once. The sequence was collected from a woman aged 70-85 years with acute or convalescent COVID-19. Sequencing used peripheral blood.

This chain's CDR3 is CASSTGQGNNQPQHF. In nucleotides, the CDR3 is TGTGCCAGCAGCACCGGACAGGGCAACAATCAGCCCCAGCATTTT. The chain combines TRBV5-8 with TRBJ1-5; 8 nucleotides line up with TRBD1. The CDR3 consists of 15 residues. Trimming removed 4 bases from V and 3 bases from J; junction bases left unmatched: 6. Germline CDR1 reads SGHTS; CDR2 reads YDEGEE. The full variable domain, completed using reference TRBV5-8 and TRBJ1-5, is EAGVTQSPTHLIKTRGQQATLRCSPISGHTSVYWYQQALGLGLQFLLWYDEGEERNRGNFPPRFSGRQFPNYSSELNVNALELEDSALYLCASSTGQGNNQPQHFGDGTRLSIL.